Listed here are 15 T cell receptor beta chains from one sample, sequenced in a study of tumor-infiltrating lymphocytes in glioblastoma multiforme. Three nested ARM-PCR rounds with V-beta and C-beta primers built TCRB libraries. MiXCR, run by TCRdb on the multiplex PCR reads, gives a single entry per CDR3 protein. The sample contains about 32,000 distinct CDR3 sequences, around 60% of which appear only once. The sequencing input was brain tumor tissue. Receptors originate from a male donor with glioblastoma.

At least ten counts were recorded for this clonotype. The gene calls are TRBV10-1 and TRBJ2-5; D gene unclear. Deletions cut 2 bases from V and 3 bases from J, with 7 bases between. Germline values: CDR1 WNHNN, CDR2 SYGVQD (reference sequence). This CDR3 spans 13 amino acids. The CDR3 DNA reads as TGCGCCAGCAGTGAGCTTGATGAAGAGACCCAGTACTTC. Translated: CASSELDEETQYF.

Of note for this clonotype: A read error may explain this, as a much larger clone is one base away. As DNA, the CDR3 is TGCGCCAGCGGCGTCGGACAGAGCACAGATACGCAGTATTTT. This gives the protein CASGVGQSTDTQYF. This chain joins TRBV5-1 and TRBJ2-3; D might be TRBD1 (6 bases). CDR3 length: 14 amino acids. Germline assignment: CDR1 SGHRS and CDR2 YFSETQ. With 7 bases removed from V and 0 bases from J, the gap between germline ends came to 12 bases.

The genes are TRBV29-1 and TRBJ2-3; D gene uncertain. The length of the CDR3 is 13 residues. From germline, CDR1 is SQVTM and CDR2 ANQGSEA. V dropped 3 bases and J dropped 2 bases, with 9 bases sitting between them. CDR3 sequence reads: CSVDFDSTDTQYF. The CDR3, as DNA: TGCAGCGTTGATTTCGACTCCACAGATACGCAGTATTTT.

This clonotype was observed many times. At one of its ends the junction is not consistent with the germline gene, which may arise from a read error. V is TRBV6-4 and J is TRBJ1-5, with unresolved D. CDR3 length: 13 amino acids. The germline V gene encodes CDR1 MRHNA and CDR2 SNTAGT. In DNA, the CDR3 is TGTGCCGGCAGTGACGAGGCCTTTCAGCCCCAGCATTTT. Translated: CAGSDEAFQPQHF.

To note about this clonotype: This may stem from a read error, because a much larger clone lies one nucleotide away. The gene calls are TRBV7-9 and TRBJ2-7; TRBD2 might be the D (6 bases). CDR3 length: 14 residues. Germline V gives CDR1 SEHNR, CDR2 FQNEAQ (reference sequence). The CDR3 reads CPSSLSTRGYEQYF. The CDR3 DNA reads TGTCCCAGCAGCTTATCTACCCGGGGGTACGAGCAGTACTTC.

In the case of this clonotype: The CDR3 does not end in the conserved phenylalanine or tryptophan, so this is likely a read error. This chain connects TRBV6-5 to TRBJ1-6; TRBD1 aligns across 7 bases. Germline lookup yields CDR1 MNHEY and CDR2 SVGAGI. The CDR3 loop spans 17 amino acids. CDR3 in DNA: TGTGCCAGCAGTTACTTGGGACAGAGCTCCTATAATTCGCCCCTCCACCTT. Amino acids: CASSYLGQSSYNSPLHL.

This clonotype was recorded at least ten times. The V and J genes are TRBV29-1 and TRBJ2-1, with D perhaps TRBD1 or TRBD2 (5 bases each). Germline V lookup: CDR1 SQVTM, CDR2 ANQGSEA. The CDR3 length is 15 residues. V lost 5 bases to trimming and J lost 7 bases, with 21 bases between them. This CDR3 reads CSVLIRDPTKNEQFF. CDR3 nucleotide sequence: TGCAGCGTTTTAATTCGGGACCCCACAAAGAATGAGCAGTTCTTC.

This clonotype is medium-sized in the sample. The J gene is TRBJ2-7, the V gene TRBV6-6, with D perhaps TRBD2 (6 bases). V was trimmed by 6 bases and J by 0 bases, leaving 12 bases between them. The CDR3 contains 14 residues. CDR1 is MNHNY and CDR2 is SVGAGI in the germline V gene (reference sequence). The CDR3 here is CASRRVGGSYEQYF. The CDR3, as DNA: TGTGCCAGCAGACGGGTCGGGGGCTCCTACGAGCAGTACTTC.

Comments on this clonotype: The conserved final phenylalanine or tryptophan is absent from the CDR3, which likely points to a read error. This chain connects TRBV6-1 to TRBJ2-1; TRBD1 aligns across 9 bases. CDR1 is MNHNS, CDR2 SASEGT, per germline. The CDR3 length is 16 residues. CDR3 loop: CTSSELDRGPYNGQFS. CDR3 in DNA: TGTACCAGCAGTGAACTGGACAGGGGCCCTTACAATGGGCAGTTCTCC.

Concerning this clonotype: The germline gene is not matched at one end of the junction; a read error may be the cause. This sequence joins TRBV4-2 and TRBJ2-3; D remains ambiguous. The V gene's germline CDR1 is LGHNA and CDR2 YNFKEQ. This CDR3 spans 15 amino acids. CDR3 nucleotides: TGTGCAAGCAGCCAAGCGCATTTAGACCGAGATATGCAGTATTTT. Translated: CASSQAHLDRDMQYF.

Worth noting for this clonotype: Germline is not matched at one junction end, which may reflect a read error. The chain uses TRBV12-3 or TRBV12-4 and TRBJ1-4, with D unclear. This CDR3 region has 14 residues. This CDR3 is CASSPTGRNGKLFF. Here the CDR3 DNA reads TGTGCCAGCAGTCCGACTGGGCGTAATGGAAAACTGTTTTTT.

Notes on this clonotype: Being one base from a much bigger clone, this may be a read error. This chain joins TRBV5-6 and TRBJ1-5; tentative D call: TRBD1 (6 bases). The germline V gene encodes CDR1 SGHDT and CDR2 YYEEEE. The CDR3 contains 15 residues. CDR3 sequence (DNA): TGTGCCGGCAGCTTGGCTGGGGGGGTTGGACAGCCCCAGCAATTT. It is translated as CAGSLAGGVGQPQQF.

The chain combines TRBV6-1 with TRBJ1-5, with D maybe TRBD1 (5 bases). The CDR3 contains 14 residues. Germline-derived CDR1 and CDR2 are MNHNS and SASEGT. Trimming took 2 bases from V and 5 from J, leaving 10 bases between them. The CDR3 DNA reads TGTGCCAGCAGTGAACGAGGGGCGGATCAGCCCCAGCATTTT. It codes for CASSERGADQPQHF.

The chain carries TRBV20-1 and TRBJ2-3, with a possible D match to TRBD1 (6 bases). Per the germline V gene, CDR1 is DFQATT and CDR2 is SNEGSKA (reference sequence). Trimming removed 3 bases at V and 1 base at J, with 14 bases between. This CDR3 comprises 15 residues. The CDR3 protein is CSARPRGRGTDTQYF. Written as DNA, the CDR3 is TGCAGTGCTAGGCCCAGGGGAAGGGGCACAGATACGCAGTATTTT.

Worth noting for this clonotype: Germline and junction disagree at one end, which may indicate a read error. The J gene is TRBJ1-2, the V gene TRBV7-9, with D possibly TRBD1 on 5 matching bases. Germline V gives CDR1 SEHNR, CDR2 FQNEAQ (reference sequence). This CDR3 comprises 13 residues. CDR3 coding DNA: TGTGCCAGCAGCCTGGGGGATAAATATGGCTACGCCTTC. This sequence encodes CASSLGDKYGYAF. Full variable domain (rest looked up from reference TRBV7-9 and TRBJ1-2): DTGVSQNPRHKITKRGQNVTFRCDPISEHNRLYWYRQTLGQGPEFLTYFQNEAQLEKSRLLSDRFSAERPKGSFSTLEIQRTEQGDSAMYLCASSLGDKYGYAFGSGTRLTVV.